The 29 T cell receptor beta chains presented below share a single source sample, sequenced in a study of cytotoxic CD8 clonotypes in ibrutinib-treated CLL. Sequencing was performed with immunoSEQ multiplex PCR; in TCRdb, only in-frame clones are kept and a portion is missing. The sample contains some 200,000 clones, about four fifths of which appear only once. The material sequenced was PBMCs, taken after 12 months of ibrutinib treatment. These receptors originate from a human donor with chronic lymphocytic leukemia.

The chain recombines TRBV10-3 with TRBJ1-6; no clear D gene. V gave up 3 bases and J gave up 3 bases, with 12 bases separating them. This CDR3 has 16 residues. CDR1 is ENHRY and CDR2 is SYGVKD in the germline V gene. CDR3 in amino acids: CAISESIGDYNSPLHF. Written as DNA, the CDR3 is TGTGCCATCAGTGAAAGTATTGGGGACTATAATTCACCCCTCCACTTT.

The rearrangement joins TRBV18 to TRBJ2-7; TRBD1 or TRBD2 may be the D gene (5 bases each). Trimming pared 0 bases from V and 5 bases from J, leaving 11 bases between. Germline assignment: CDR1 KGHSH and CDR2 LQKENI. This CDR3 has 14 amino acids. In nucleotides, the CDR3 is TGTGCCAGCTCACCACCGAGGGGTCGGGACGAGCAGTACTTC. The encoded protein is CASSPPRGRDEQYF.

Here the CDR3 DNA reads TGCGCCAGCAGCTTGGGGAGTATATACACTGAAGCTTTCTTT. Its protein product is CASSLGSIYTEAFF. J is TRBJ1-1 and V is TRBV5-1; D is unresolved. Germline loops: CDR1 SGHRS, CDR2 YFSETQ. Trimming shortened V by 0 bases and J by 3 bases, and 9 bases separated the two germline ends. The CDR3 length is 14 residues.

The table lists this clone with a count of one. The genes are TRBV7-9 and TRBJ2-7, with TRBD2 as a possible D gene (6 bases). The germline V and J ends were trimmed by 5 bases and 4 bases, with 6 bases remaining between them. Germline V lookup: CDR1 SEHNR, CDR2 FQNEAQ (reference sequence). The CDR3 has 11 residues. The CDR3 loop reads CASSREYEQYF. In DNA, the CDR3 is TGTGCCAGCAGCCGGGAGTACGAGCAGTACTTC. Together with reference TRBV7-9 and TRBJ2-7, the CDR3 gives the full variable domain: DTGVSQNPRHKITKRGQNVTFRCDPISEHNRLYWYRQTLGQGPEFLTYFQNEAQLEKSRLLSDRFSAERPKGSFSTLEIQRTEQGDSAMYLCASSREYEQYFGPGTRLTVT.

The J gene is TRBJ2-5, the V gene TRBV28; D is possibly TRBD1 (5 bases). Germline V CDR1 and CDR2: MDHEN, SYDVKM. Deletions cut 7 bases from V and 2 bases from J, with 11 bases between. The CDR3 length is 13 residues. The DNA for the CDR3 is TGTGCCAGCACCCATTCAGGGCAAGAGACCCAGTACTTC. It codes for CASTHSGQETQYF.

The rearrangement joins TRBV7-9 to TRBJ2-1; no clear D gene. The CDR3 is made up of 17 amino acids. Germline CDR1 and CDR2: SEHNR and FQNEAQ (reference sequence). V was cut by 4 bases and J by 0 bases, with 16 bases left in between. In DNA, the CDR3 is TGTGCCAGCAGCTCCCCTTATGACCGAAGCTCCTACAATGAGCAGTTCTTC. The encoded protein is CASSSPYDRSSYNEQFF.

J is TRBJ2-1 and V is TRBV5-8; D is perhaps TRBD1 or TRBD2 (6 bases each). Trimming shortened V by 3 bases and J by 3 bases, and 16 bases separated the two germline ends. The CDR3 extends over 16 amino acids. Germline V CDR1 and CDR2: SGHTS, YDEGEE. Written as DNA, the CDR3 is TGTGCCAGCAGCTCCCAATCCGGGGGCATCTACAATGAGCAGTTCTTC. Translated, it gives CASSSQSGGIYNEQFF.

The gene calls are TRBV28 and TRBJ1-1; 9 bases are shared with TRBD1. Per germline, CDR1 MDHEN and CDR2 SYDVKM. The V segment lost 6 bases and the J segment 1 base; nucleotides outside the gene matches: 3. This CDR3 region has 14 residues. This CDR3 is CASRGTGPNTEAFF. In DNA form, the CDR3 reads TGTGCCAGCAGAGGGACAGGGCCGAACACTGAAGCTTTCTTT.

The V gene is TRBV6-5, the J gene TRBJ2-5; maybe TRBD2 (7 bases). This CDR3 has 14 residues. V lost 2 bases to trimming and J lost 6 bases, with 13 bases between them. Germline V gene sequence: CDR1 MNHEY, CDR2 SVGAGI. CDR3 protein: CASSYGGGRKTQYF. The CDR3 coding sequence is TGTGCCAGCAGTTACGGGGGGGGCCGGAAGACCCAGTACTTC.

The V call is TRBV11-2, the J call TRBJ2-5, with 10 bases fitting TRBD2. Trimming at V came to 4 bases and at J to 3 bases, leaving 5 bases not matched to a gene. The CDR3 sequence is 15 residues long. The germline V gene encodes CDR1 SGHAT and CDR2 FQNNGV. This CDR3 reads CASSWVGLAEETQYF. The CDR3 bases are TGTGCCAGCAGCTGGGTCGGACTAGCGGAAGAGACCCAGTACTTC.

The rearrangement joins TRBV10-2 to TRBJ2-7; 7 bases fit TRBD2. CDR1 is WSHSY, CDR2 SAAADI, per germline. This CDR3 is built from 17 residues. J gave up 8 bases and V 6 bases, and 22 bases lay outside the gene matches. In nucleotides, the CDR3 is TGCGCCAGCAGGGTCGGAGATACAGCGGGAACAAAAGTCAAGCAGTACTTC. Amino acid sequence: CASRVGDTAGTKVKQYF.

This chain's CDR3 is CASSLQQGIPDTQYF. In DNA, the CDR3 is TGTGCCAGCAGCCTCCAACAGGGGATACCAGATACGCAGTATTTT. The chain has TRBV7-6 and TRBJ2-3, with TRBD1 matching 7 bases. The CDR3 extends over 15 amino acids. The germline V gene encodes CDR1 SGHVS and CDR2 FNYEAQ. The V gene end was trimmed by 5 bases and the J gene end by 4 bases; junction bases not matched to a gene: 9. The full variable domain, completed using reference TRBV7-6 and TRBJ2-3, is GAGVSQSPRYKVTKRGQDVALRCDPISGHVSLYWYRQALGQGPEFLTYFNYEAQQDKSGLPNDRFSAERPEGSISTLTIQRTEQRDSAMYRCASSLQQGIPDTQYFGPGTRLTVL.

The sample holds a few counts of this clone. The CDR3 protein is CAWRPQGNSPLHF. The CDR3 DNA sequence: TGTGCCTGGAGGCCTCAGGGTAATTCACCCCTCCACTTT. This sequence joins TRBV30 and TRBJ1-6, with a possible D match to TRBD1 (5 bases). This CDR3 region has 13 residues. The V and J ends lost 3 bases and 6 bases respectively, with 9 bases between them. Germline V gene data show CDR1 as GTSNPN and CDR2 as SVGIG (reference sequence).

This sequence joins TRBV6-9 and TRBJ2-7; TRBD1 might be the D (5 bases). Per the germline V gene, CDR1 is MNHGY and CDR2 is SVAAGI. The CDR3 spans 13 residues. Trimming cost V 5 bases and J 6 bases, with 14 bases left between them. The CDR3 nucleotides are TGTGCCAGCAGTCCGGGCGTTGGGGCCGAGCAGTACTTC. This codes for CASSPGVGAEQYF.

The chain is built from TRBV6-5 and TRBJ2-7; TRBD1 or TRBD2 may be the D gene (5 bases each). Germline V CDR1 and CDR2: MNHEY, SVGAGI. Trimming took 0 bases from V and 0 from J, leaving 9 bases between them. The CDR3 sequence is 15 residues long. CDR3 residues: CASSYSKGSSYEQYF. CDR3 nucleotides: TGTGCCAGCAGTTACTCGAAGGGGAGCTCCTACGAGCAGTACTTC.

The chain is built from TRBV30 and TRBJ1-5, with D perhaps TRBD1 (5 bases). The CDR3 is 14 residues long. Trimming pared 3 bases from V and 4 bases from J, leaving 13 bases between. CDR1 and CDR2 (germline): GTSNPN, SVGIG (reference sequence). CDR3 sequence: CAWSHLQGNQPQHF. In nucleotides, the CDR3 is TGTGCCTGGAGCCACCTTCAGGGTAATCAGCCCCAGCATTTT. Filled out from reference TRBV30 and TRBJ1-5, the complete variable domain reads SQTIHQWPATLVQPVGSPLSLECTVEGTSNPNLYWYRQAAGRGLQLLFYSVGIGQISSEVPQNLSASRPQDRQFILSSKKLLLSDSGFYLCAWSHLQGNQPQHFGDGTRLSIL.

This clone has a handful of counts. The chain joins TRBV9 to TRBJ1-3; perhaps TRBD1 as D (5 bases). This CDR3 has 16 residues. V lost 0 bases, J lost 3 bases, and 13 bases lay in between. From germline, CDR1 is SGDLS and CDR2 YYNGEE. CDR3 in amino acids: CASSVGFRGSGNTIYF. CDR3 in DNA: TGTGCCAGCAGCGTAGGGTTTAGGGGTAGTGGAAACACCATATATTTT.

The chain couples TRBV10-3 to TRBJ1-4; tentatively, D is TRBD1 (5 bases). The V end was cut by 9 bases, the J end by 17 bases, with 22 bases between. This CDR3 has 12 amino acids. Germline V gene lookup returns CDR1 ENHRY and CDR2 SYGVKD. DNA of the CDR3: TGTGCCATAGGGACTGGTCCGACGGAGAGATTTTTT. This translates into CAIGTGPTERFF.

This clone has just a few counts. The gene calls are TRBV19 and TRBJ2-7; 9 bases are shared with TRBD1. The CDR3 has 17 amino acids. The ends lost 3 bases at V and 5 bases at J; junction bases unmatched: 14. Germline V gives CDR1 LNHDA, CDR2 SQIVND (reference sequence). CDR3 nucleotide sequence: TGTGCCAGTAGTATCCTAGCCAGCGGGACAGGGACGCACGAGCAGTACTTC. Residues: CASSILASGTGTHEQYF.

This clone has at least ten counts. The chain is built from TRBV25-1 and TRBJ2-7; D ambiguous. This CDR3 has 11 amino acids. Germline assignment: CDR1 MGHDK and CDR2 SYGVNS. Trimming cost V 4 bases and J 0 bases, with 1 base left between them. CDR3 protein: CASSVSYEQYF. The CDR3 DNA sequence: TGTGCCAGCAGTGTCTCCTACGAGCAGTACTTC.

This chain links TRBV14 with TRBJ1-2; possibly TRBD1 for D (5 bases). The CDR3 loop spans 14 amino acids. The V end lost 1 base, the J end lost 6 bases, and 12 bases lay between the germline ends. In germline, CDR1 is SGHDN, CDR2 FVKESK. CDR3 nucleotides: TGTGCCAGCAGCCAAGTGCGGGGACCCCATGGCTACACCTTC. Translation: CASSQVRGPHGYTF.

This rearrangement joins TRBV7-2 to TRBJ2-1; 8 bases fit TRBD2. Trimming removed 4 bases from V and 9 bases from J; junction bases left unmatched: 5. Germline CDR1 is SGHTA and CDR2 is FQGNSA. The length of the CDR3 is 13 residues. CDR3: CASSSSAGAEQFF. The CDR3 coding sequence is TGTGCCAGCAGCTCCTCAGCGGGAGCTGAGCAGTTCTTC. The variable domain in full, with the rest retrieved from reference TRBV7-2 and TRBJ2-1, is GAGVSQSPSNKVTEKGKDVELRCDPISGHTALYWYRQSLGQGLEFLIYFQGNSAPDKSGLPSDRFSAERTGGSVSTLTIQRTQQEDSAVYLCASSSSAGAEQFFGPGTRLTVL.

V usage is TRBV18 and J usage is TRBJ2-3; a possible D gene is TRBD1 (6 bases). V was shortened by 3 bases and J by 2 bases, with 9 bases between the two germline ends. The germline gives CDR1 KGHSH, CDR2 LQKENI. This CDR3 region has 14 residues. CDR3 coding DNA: TGTGCCAGCTCACCGGACAGAATCACAGATACGCAGTATTTT. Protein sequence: CASSPDRITDTQYF.

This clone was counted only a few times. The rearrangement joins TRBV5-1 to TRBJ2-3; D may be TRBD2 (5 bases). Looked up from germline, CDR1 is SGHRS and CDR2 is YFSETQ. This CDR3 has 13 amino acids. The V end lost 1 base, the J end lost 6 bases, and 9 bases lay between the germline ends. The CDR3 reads CASSLTGSDTQYF. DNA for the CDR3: TGCGCCAGCAGCTTGACGGGGTCCGATACGCAGTATTTT.

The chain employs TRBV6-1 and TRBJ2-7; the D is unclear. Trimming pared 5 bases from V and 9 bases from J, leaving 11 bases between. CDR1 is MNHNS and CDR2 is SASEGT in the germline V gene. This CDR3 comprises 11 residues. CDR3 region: CASSPSFGQYF. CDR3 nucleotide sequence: TGTGCCAGCAGTCCCTCTTTCGGGCAGTACTTC.

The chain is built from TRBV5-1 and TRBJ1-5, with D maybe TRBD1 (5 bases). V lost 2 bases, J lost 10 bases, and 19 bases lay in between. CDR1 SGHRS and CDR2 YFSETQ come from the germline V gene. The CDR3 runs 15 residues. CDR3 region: CASSLAGFMKGPQHF. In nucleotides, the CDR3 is TGCGCCAGCAGCTTAGCAGGGTTTATGAAGGGTCCCCAGCATTTT.

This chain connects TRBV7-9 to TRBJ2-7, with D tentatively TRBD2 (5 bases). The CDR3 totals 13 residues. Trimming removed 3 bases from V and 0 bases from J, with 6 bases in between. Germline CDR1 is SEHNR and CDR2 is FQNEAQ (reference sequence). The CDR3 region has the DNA TGTGCCAGCAGCTTGGAGGTCTCCTACGAGCAGTACTTC. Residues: CASSLEVSYEQYF.

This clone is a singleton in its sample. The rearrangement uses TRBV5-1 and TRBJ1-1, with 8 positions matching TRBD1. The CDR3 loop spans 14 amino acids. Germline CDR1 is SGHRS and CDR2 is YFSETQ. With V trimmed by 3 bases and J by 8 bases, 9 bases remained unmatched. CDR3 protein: CASSYGSGGGEAFF. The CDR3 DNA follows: TGCGCCAGCAGCTACGGATCAGGGGGCGGAGAAGCTTTCTTT.

CDR3 DNA: TGTGCCAGCAGCCAAACACAGGGGCTTGATACGCAGTATTTT. This encodes CASSQTQGLDTQYF. The chain combines TRBV14 with TRBJ2-3; 7 bases align to TRBD1. The CDR3 spans 14 residues. CDR1 is SGHDN and CDR2 is FVKESK in the germline V gene. The ends lost 2 bases at V and 6 bases at J; junction bases unmatched: 5.